Listed here are 5 T cell receptor beta chains from one sample, sequenced in a study of beta chain features in type 1 diabetes. Expressed TCRB transcripts were sequenced, since all the RNA that had been isolated was reverse transcribed. The table came from immunoSEQ multiplex PCR; TCRdb's copy has only in-frame clones and leaves some out. The sample lists over 200,000 clones; about 11% were seen once. Antigens of these TCRs are unknown. Study-wide points: Type 1 diabetes patients had moderately but significantly shorter TCRB CDR3s in all four CD4+ subsets.

The source material was naive CD4+ T cells from blood. These receptors all stem from a man aged 25-45 years with type 1 diabetes.

This clone appeared a few times. The J gene is TRBJ2-3, the V gene TRBV18, with TRBD1 matching 10 bases. The V and J ends lost 6 bases and 14 bases, in that order; junction bases with no gene match: 11. The CDR3 length is 13 residues. Per germline, CDR1 KGHSH and CDR2 LQKENI. The CDR3 sequence: CASSSTGQGERYF. CDR3 nucleotide sequence: TGTGCCAGCTCCTCCACCGGACAGGGGGAGAGGTATTTT.

The V and J genes are TRBV5-1 and TRBJ2-7, with 8 bases that match TRBD2. CDR1 is SGHRS, CDR2 YFSETQ, per germline. V shed 4 bases and J 2 bases; nucleotides not matched to a gene: 5. The CDR3 contains 14 residues. CDR3 DNA sequence: TGCGCCAGCAGCCGCCGGGGGGGGACCTACGAGCAGTACTTC. Translation: CASSRRGGTYEQYF.

The chain recombines TRBV19 with TRBJ2-7, with 8 bases fitting TRBD1. Germline loops: CDR1 LNHDA, CDR2 SQIVND (reference sequence). There are 13 residues in the CDR3. Trimming removed 6 bases from V and 6 bases from J; junction bases left unmatched: 7. CDR3 nucleotide sequence: TGTGCCAGTAGCACACAGGGGGTTCGCGAGCAGTACTTC. The encoded protein is CASSTQGVREQYF.

The chain recombines TRBV7-2 with TRBJ2-7, with D hard to call. Trimming pared 5 bases from V and 6 bases from J, leaving 8 bases between. Germline V gene lookup returns CDR1 SGHTA and CDR2 FQGNSA. The CDR3 is 11 residues long. The DNA for the CDR3 is TGTGCCAGCAGCCCACAAGTCGAGCAGTACTTC. Encoded protein: CASSPQVEQYF.

The chain recombines TRBV9 with TRBJ2-5; perhaps TRBD2 as D (6 bases). The germline CDR1 and CDR2 sequences are SGDLS and YYNGEE. Between the trimmed V and J ends, which lost 5 bases and 5 bases, there was a span of 19 bases. There are 15 residues in the CDR3. CDR3 sequence reads: CASSVRSGEGETQYF. CDR3 nucleotide sequence: TGTGCCAGCAGTGTTAGATCGGGGGAAGGGGAGACCCAGTACTTC.